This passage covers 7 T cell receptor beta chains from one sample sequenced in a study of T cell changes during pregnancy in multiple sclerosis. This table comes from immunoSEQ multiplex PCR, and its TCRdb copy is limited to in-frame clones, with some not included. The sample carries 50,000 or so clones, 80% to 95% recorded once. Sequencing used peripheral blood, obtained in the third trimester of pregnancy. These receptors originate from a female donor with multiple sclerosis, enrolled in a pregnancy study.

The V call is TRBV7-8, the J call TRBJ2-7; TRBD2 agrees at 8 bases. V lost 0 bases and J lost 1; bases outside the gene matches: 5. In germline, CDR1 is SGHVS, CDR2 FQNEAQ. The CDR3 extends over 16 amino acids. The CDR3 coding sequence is TGTGCCAGCAGCTTAGCGCGGGGGGAGAATTCCTACGAGCAGTACTTC. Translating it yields CASSLARGENSYEQYF.

The CDR3, as DNA: TGTGCCAGCAGTTTCCGGGACGGGACATACAATGAGCAGTTCTTC. It yields the protein CASSFRDGTYNEQFF. V gene TRBV6-6 combines with J gene TRBJ2-1, with D possibly TRBD1 on 6 matching bases. The CDR3 loop spans 15 amino acids. Germline CDR1 and CDR2: MNHNY and SVGAGI (reference sequence). The ends were cut back, 4 bases at V and 4 bases at J, with 14 bases in the middle.

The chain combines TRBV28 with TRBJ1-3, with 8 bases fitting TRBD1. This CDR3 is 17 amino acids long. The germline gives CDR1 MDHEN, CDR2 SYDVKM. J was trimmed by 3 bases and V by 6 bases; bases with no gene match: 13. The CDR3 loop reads CASSMGTGPGYGNTIYF. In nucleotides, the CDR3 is TGTGCCAGCAGCATGGGGACAGGTCCTGGGTATGGAAACACCATATATTTT. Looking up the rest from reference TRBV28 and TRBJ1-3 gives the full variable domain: DVKVTQSSRYLVKRTGEKVFLECVQDMDHENMFWYRQDPGLGLRLIYFSYDVKMKEKGDIPEGYSVSREKKERFSLILESASTNQTSMYLCASSMGTGPGYGNTIYFGEGSWLTVV.

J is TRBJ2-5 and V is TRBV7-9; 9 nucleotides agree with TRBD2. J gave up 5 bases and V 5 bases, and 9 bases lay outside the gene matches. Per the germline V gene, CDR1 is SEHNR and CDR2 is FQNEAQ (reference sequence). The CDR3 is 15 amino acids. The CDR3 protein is CASSLQAGGWETQYF. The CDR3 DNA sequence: TGTGCCAGCAGCCTCCAAGCGGGAGGTTGGGAGACCCAGTACTTC.

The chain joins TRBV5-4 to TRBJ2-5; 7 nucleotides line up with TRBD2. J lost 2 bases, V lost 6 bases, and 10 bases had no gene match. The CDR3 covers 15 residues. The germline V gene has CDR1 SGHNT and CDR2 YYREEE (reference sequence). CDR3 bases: TGTGCCAGCACCTTTTTTTGGGGAGGGCAAGAGACCCAGTACTTC. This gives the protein CASTFFWGGQETQYF.

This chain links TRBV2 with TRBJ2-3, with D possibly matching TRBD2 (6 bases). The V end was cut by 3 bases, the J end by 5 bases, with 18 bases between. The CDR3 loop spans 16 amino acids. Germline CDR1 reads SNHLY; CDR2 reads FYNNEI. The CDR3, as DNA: TGTGCCAGCAGTGAGGGGCTTTTGGCGGGACTAGATACGCAGTATTTT. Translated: CASSEGLLAGLDTQYF.

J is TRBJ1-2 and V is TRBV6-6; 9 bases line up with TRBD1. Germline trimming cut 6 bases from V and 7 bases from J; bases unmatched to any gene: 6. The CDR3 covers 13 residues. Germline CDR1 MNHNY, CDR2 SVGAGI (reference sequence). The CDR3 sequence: CASSPQGAGGYTF. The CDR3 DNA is TGTGCCAGCAGCCCACAGGGGGCCGGTGGCTACACCTTC.